Sequencing of this TCR beta chain was carried out in a study of CD8+ T cells in alopecia areata. Turning to the study itself: By percentage of affected scalp area, the severity of treated patients was scored. Study-level findings and limits: Besides other cells, scalp samples also yield sequences of resident alphabeta T cells from normal skin. Uncertainty about whether baseline CD8+ expansion is linked to response remains, with one nonresponder.

Remarks on this clone: Its antigen is unknown.

Isolated RNA was reverse transcribed into cDNA used as the sequencing template. Data came from immunoSEQ multiplex PCR; TCRdb stores just in-frame clones and leaves some out. The table includes about 140,000 clones, less than 70% detected once. The CDR3 is 14 amino acids. The V gene's germline CDR1 is MNHEY and CDR2 SMNVEV (reference sequence). V lost 5 bases to trimming and J lost 6 bases; unmatched junction nucleotides: 8. Treatment: oral pan-JAK inhibitor, 5-10 mg twice daily. The sample here was CD8+ T cells sorted from blood, taken at week 4, from a patient treated with tofacitinib. The chain employs TRBV27 and TRBJ2-7; TRBD1 matches at 9 bases. The clonotype was recovered from a human donor with alopecia areata. The CDR3 bases are TGTGCCAGCAGTCTTGGGACAGGGATGGCCGAGCAGTACTTC. Protein sequence: CASSLGTGMAEQYF.